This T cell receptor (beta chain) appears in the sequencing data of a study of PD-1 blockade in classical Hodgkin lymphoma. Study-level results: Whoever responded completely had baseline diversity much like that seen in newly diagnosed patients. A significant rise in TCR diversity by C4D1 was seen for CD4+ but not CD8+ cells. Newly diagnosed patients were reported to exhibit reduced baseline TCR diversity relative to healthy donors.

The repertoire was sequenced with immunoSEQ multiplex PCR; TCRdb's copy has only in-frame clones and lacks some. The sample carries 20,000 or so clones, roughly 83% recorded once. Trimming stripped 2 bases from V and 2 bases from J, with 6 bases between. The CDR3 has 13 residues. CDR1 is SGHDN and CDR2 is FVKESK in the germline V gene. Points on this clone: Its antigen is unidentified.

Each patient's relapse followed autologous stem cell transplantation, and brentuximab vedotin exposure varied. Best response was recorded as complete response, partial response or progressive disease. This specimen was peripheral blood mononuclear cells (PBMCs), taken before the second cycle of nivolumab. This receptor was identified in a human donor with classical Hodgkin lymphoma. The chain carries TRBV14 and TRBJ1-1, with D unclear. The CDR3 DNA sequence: TGTGCCAGCAGCCAAACGAAAAACACTGAAGCTTTCTTT. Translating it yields CASSQTKNTEAFF.